This is a list of T cell receptor beta chains from one sample in a study of graft-versus-host responses after intestinal transplantation. TCRdb's copy holds only in-frame clones and misses some; the assay was immunoSEQ multiplex PCR. This sample carries about 21,000 clones, 80% to 90% of them seen once, and the ten largest clones take less than 6.5%. Sequenced material: PBMCs, taken just over 64 days after intestinal transplantation. All receptors come from a human patient who received an intestinal transplant, so some T cells may come from the graft donor. The CDR3 runs from the conserved cysteine through the conserved F or W.

j_call v_call cdr3_aa
TRBJ2-7 TRBV30 CAWNPGQFNYEQYF
TRBJ1-1 TRBV9 CASSVGEFPEAFF
TRBJ2-1 TRBV9 CASSAGLAGWNEQFF
TRBJ1-2 TRBV6-5 CASRTRDRGNYGYTF
TRBJ1-1 TRBV4-3 CASSQGTGYTSTEAFF
TRBJ1-1 TRBV7-9 CASSFQGGNTEAFF
TRBJ2-6 TRBV29-1 CSVRLAAGISGANVLTF
TRBJ2-2 TRBV29-1 CSVVTGMGTGELFF
TRBJ2-3 TRBV5-1 CASSQTATDTQYF
TRBJ1-2 TRBV30 CAWSQSDRGYTF
TRBJ2-7 TRBV4-3 CASSHNLGETYEQYF
TRBJ2-6 TRBV2 CASSGFRSGANVLTF
TRBJ1-2 TRBV4-3 CASSQDIWDRGYGYTF
TRBJ1-2 TRBV2 CPPTEGGGYGYTF
TRBJ2-3 TRBV4-3 CASSQYFTDTQYF
TRBJ2-5 TRBV2 CASSEVWTGGVETQYF
TRBJ2-7 TRBV7-6 CASSPLPGLAGEQYF
TRBJ2-7 TRBV5-4 CASSLTGTDEQYF
TRBJ2-3 TRBV11-2 CAVLGASGGHWSTDTQYF
TRBJ2-7 TRBV5-3 CARSLALASYEQYF
TRBJ2-7 TRBV30 CAWSETGSRSYEQYF
TRBJ2-7 TRBV29-1 CSVVMLDSYEQYF
TRBJ2-5 TRBV6-6 CASSHGAGGVQETQYF
TRBJ2-2 TRBV30 CAWSVLITGELFF
TRBJ1-5 TRBV12-5 CASGLVLEDRYSNQPQHF
TRBJ2-2 TRBV30 CAWRGGGELFF
TRBJ2-1 TRBV7-2 CASSLAYEQFF
TRBJ1-6 TRBV30 CAWSQDSNSPLHF
TRBJ2-7 TRBV30 CAWGARDYEQYF
TRBJ1-5 TRBV30 CAWIHPGDRGSSNQPQHF
TRBJ1-1 TRBV7-9 CASSLGETEAFF
TRBJ1-2 TRBV28 CASTFPDGNYGYTF
TRBJ2-7 TRBV4-3 CASSQGTSGYEQYF
TRBJ2-7 TRBV27 CASSLKGAPGEQYF
TRBJ1-4 TRBV27 CASSPQGNEKLFF
TRBJ2-3 TRBV6-4 CASSHELAANTDTQYF
TRBJ2-1 TRBV19 CASSSGTYNEQFF
TRBJ1-2 TRBV9 CASSPSQGRYYGYTF
TRBJ2-2 TRBV7-9 CASSLGLATGTGELFF
TRBJ1-1 TRBV19 CASSAHRENTEAFF
TRBJ1-6 TRBV4-3 CASSQDPYTEASPLHF
TRBJ2-5 TRBV6-5 CASSYGRVETQYF
TRBJ2-1 TRBV6-1 CASSVGVGNEQFF
TRBJ1-2 TRBV11-2 CASSLRGRAAHYGYTF
TRBJ1-2 TRBV7-9 CASSLEAGGYGYTF
TRBJ2-3 TRBV4-3 CASSQGQGVTDTQYF
- TRBV4-3 CASSQGRHPYEQYF
TRBJ2-1 TRBV11-2 CASSLLQGPQFF
TRBJ2-3 TRBV4-3 CASSQTQTGLTDTQYF